Each of the 5 T cell receptor beta chains below was sequenced from the same sample in a study of T cell responses to AZD1222 COVID-19 vaccine. The protocol was immunoSEQ multiplex PCR, while the TCRdb copy is restricted to in-frame clones and leaves out a portion. The sample includes some 170,000 clones, about 88% seen only once; the top ten take 1.6%. The source material was peripheral blood, sampled on day 0 of AZD1222 vaccination. These receptors all come from an adult in good health.

This sequence joins TRBV3-1 (or the pseudogene TRBV3-2) and TRBJ2-1; D unclear. Germline loops: CDR1 LGHDT, CDR2 YNNKEL (reference sequence). CDR3 size: 11 residues. V was shortened by 2 bases and J by 7 bases, with 3 bases between the two germline ends. This CDR3 is CASSQTNEQFF. The DNA of the CDR3 is TGTGCCAGCAGCCAAACAAATGAGCAGTTCTTC.

The chain recombines TRBV28 with TRBJ2-7; D unclear. CDR3 length equals 13 residues. Deletions cut 2 bases from V and 3 bases from J, with 8 bases between. Germline CDR1 is MDHEN and CDR2 is SYDVKM. CDR3 sequence: CASSLGPIYEQYF. CDR3 nucleotides: TGTGCCAGCAGTTTAGGTCCTATCTACGAGCAGTACTTC.

The V and J genes are TRBV12-3 or TRBV12-4 and TRBJ2-1; 9 bases line up with TRBD2. V gave up 5 bases and J gave up 14 bases; unmatched junction bases: 7. The CDR3 is 12 amino acids. The CDR3 protein is CASSPDKREEFF. In DNA form, the CDR3 reads TGTGCCAGCAGTCCCGATAAGCGGGAGGAGTTCTTC.

This rearrangement joins TRBV9 to TRBJ2-5, with 11 bases that match TRBD2. The CDR3 has 15 amino acids. V shed 3 bases, J shed 5 bases, and the junction held 6 bases outside the gene matches. Germline V gene lookup returns CDR1 SGDLS and CDR2 YYNGEE. CDR3 in DNA: TGTGCCAGCAGCGGCGGACTAGCGGGTTTTGAGACCCAGTACTTC. Residues: CASSGGLAGFETQYF.

The V and J genes are TRBV5-4 and TRBJ1-2; 8 nucleotides align to TRBD1. This CDR3 has 12 amino acids. With V trimmed by 2 bases and J by 10 bases, 4 bases remained unmatched. Germline lookup yields CDR1 SGHNT and CDR2 YYREEE (reference sequence). The CDR3 loop is CASSFDRGVYTF. CDR3 bases: TGTGCCAGCAGCTTCGACAGGGGAGTCTACACCTTC.